A single sample gave rise to the 13 T cell receptor beta chains below, sequenced in a study of Ad26.COV2.S vaccination and SARS-CoV-2 variants. This sample's treatment: about 20 received Ad26.COV2.S at low or high dose, single or two shots; about 5 received placebo; per-sample allocation not given. Vaccine and placebo recipients were sampled on day 63 after the first injection. Profiling relied on immunoSEQ multiplex PCR, and the TCRdb table lists in-frame clones only, not all of them. The sample holds some 320,000 clones, over 80% seen once. The sequencing here drew on peripheral blood, taken in a trial of Ad26.COV2.S vaccine versus placebo. The receptors were sampled from a person between 18 and 60 years old who received the Ad26.COV2.S COVID-19 vaccine or a placebo.

The chain carries TRBV4-1 and TRBJ2-2, with 8 bases lining up with TRBD2. Germline V lookup: CDR1 MGHRA, CDR2 YSYEKL. The CDR3 runs to 16 residues. The J segment lost 5 bases and the V segment lost 4 bases, leaving 9 bases of the junction unmatched. The chain's CDR3 is CASSPQAGAGTGELFF. The CDR3 coding sequence is TGCGCCAGCAGCCCTCAAGCGGGGGCAGGAACCGGGGAGCTGTTTTTT.

There are many counts of this clone. The V call is TRBV6-1, the J call TRBJ1-6; 8 bases match TRBD1. Losses at the gene ends were 4 bases for V and 3 bases for J; bases not matched to a gene: 8. The CDR3 length is 17 residues. CDR1 and CDR2 from the germline V gene are MNHNS and SASEGT. The CDR3 DNA follows: TGTGCCAGCAGTGCCACAGGGGGATCCCTCTATAATTCACCCCTCCACTTT. Translated, it gives CASSATGGSLYNSPLHF.

In this sample, this clone turned up a few times. J is TRBJ1-6 and V is TRBV12-3 or TRBV12-4, with 11 bases identical to TRBD1. The CDR3 runs 13 residues. V lost 7 bases, J lost 8 bases, and 1 base stayed unmatched. This CDR3 is CASKGQGDSPLHF. The DNA of the CDR3 is TGTGCCAGCAAGGGACAGGGGGATTCACCCCTCCACTTT.

This chain connects TRBV7-9 to TRBJ1-6; D uncertain. Germline CDR1 and CDR2: SEHNR and FQNEAQ (reference sequence). The V and J ends lost 2 bases and 9 bases respectively, with 11 bases between them. The CDR3 runs 14 residues. Written as DNA, the CDR3 is TGTGCCAGCAGCTTAAAGGGTACGGGTTCACCCCTCCACTTT. Translation: CASSLKGTGSPLHF.

The chain links TRBV3-1 (or the pseudogene TRBV3-2) to TRBJ2-1; TRBD2 agrees at 7 bases. The CDR3 extends over 18 amino acids. V lost 1 base and J lost 9; bases outside the gene matches: 18. The germline gives CDR1 LGHDT, CDR2 YNNKEL (reference sequence). The CDR3 region has the DNA TGTGCCAGCAGCCAAGCTGTGAGTGGGGGGGGTAGGAATGGTGAGCAGTTCTTC. Protein: CASSQAVSGGGRNGEQFF.

This CDR3 is CASRGPGTGETENTEAFF. Written as DNA, the CDR3 is TGTGCCAGCAGAGGCCCCGGGACAGGGGAGACAGAGAACACTGAAGCTTTCTTT. The chain combines TRBV28 with TRBJ1-1; 10 positions match TRBD1. Trimming took 6 bases from V and 1 from J; bases not matched to a gene: 14. CDR1 is MDHEN and CDR2 is SYDVKM in the germline V gene. The CDR3 is made up of 18 amino acids.

This sequence joins TRBV5-1 and TRBJ2-7, with D perhaps matching TRBD1 or TRBD2 (5 bases each). The CDR3 sequence is 18 residues long. Germline V lookup: CDR1 SGHRS, CDR2 YFSETQ. V was clipped by 0 bases and J by 3 bases, with 22 bases between them. The chain's CDR3 is CASSLAGAGLSIHYEQYF. CDR3 in DNA: TGCGCCAGCAGCTTGGCCGGGGCAGGGCTTTCCATCCACTACGAGCAGTACTTC.

V is TRBV2 and J is TRBJ2-3; no definite D call. The CDR3 consists of 14 residues. The germline V gene has CDR1 SNHLY and CDR2 FYNNEI. Trimming took off 3 bases at V and 6 bases at J, with 13 bases between the two ends. Here the CDR3 reads CASSEEAARDTQYF. The CDR3 coding sequence is TGTGCCAGCAGTGAGGAAGCTGCCAGGGATACGCAGTATTTT.

This chain joins TRBV27 and TRBJ1-1; D gene unclear. Germline CDR1 MNHEY, CDR2 SMNVEV (reference sequence). Trimming took off 4 bases at V and 1 base at J, with 13 bases between the two ends. CDR3 length equals 15 residues. The CDR3 nucleotides are TGTGCCAGCAGTTACACTCCATGGGCGAACACTGAAGCTTTCTTT. It codes for CASSYTPWANTEAFF.

The CDR3 DNA reads as TGTGCCAGCAGCCAAGGGACAGCGAAGTATGGCTACACCTTC. It specifies CASSQGTAKYGYTF. The genes are TRBV4-2 and TRBJ1-2; D is perhaps TRBD1 (6 bases). Germline V gives CDR1 LGHNA, CDR2 YNFKEQ. The CDR3 spans 14 residues. V lost 1 base to trimming and J lost 5 bases, with 11 bases between them.

This clone was observed a handful of times. The CDR3 nucleotides read TGTGCCAGCAGCCTTCAAGCGGGCGGGGTAGCTTTCTTT. It translates to CASSLQAGGVAFF. This rearrangement joins TRBV14 to TRBJ1-1; D is undetermined. Germline V gene lookup returns CDR1 SGHDN and CDR2 FVKESK. The V and J ends lost 4 bases and 10 bases respectively, with 16 bases between them. The CDR3 is 13 residues long.

The chain carries TRBV5-5 and TRBJ2-1; D assignment may be TRBD1 or TRBD2 (6 bases each). The CDR3 is 12 amino acids. CDR1 and CDR2 (germline): SGHKS, YYEKEE (reference sequence). Trimming took off 2 bases at V and 13 bases at J, with 13 bases between the two ends. The CDR3 DNA is TGTGCCAGCAGCTTCCGGGGGCGGGGTCAGTTCTTC. This gives the protein CASSFRGRGQFF. The full variable domain, rest sourced from reference TRBV5-5 and TRBJ2-1, is DAGVTQSPTHLIKTRGQQVTLRCSPISGHKSVSWYQQVLGQGPQFIFQYYEKEERGRGNFPDRFSARQFPNYSSELNVNALLLGDSALYLCASSFRGRGQFFGPGTRLTVL.

This clone was observed once. The chain carries TRBV30 and TRBJ1-3; the D gene is possibly TRBD1 (6 bases). Germline CDR1 and CDR2: GTSNPN and SVGIG (reference sequence). This CDR3 is 16 amino acids long. V lost 1 base to trimming and J lost 0 bases, with 13 bases between them. CDR3 nucleotides: TGTGCCTGGAGTGAAGGGGGGAGCCTCTCTGGAAACACCATATATTTT. Its protein is CAWSEGGSLSGNTIYF.